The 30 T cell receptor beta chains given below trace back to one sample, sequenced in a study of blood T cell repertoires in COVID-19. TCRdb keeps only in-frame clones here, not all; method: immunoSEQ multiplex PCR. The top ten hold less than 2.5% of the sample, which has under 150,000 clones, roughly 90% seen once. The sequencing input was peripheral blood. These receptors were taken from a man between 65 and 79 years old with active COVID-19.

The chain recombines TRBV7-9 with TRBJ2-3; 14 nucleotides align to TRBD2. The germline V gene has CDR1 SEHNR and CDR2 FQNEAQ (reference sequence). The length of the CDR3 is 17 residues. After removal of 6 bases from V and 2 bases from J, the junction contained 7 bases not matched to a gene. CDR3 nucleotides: TGTGCCAGCAGGCCTCCGGGACTAGCGGGAGACACAGATACGCAGTATTTT. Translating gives CASRPPGLAGDTDTQYF.

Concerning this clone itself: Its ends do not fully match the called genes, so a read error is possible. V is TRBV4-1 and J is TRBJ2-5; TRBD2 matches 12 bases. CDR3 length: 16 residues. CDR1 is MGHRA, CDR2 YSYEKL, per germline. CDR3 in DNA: TGCGCCAGCAGCCAGAGACTAGCGGGAGACCAGGAGACCCAGTACTTC. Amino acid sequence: CASSQRLAGDQETQYF.

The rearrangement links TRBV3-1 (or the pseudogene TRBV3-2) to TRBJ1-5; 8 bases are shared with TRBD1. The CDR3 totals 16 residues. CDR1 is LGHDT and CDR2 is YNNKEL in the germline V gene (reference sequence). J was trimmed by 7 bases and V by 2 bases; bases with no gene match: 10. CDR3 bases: TGTGCCAGCAGCCAATGTAGCAGGGGGCAGGGCCAGCCCCAGCATTTT. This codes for CASSQCSRGQGQPQHF.

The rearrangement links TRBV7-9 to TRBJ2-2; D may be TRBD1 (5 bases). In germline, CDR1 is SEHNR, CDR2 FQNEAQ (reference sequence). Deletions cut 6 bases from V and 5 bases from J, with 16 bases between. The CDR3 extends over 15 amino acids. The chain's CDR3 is CASSSIRVWTGELFF. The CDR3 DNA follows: TGTGCCAGCAGTTCGATCAGGGTTTGGACCGGGGAGCTGTTTTTT. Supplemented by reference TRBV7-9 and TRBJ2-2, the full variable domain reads DTGVSQNPRHKITKRGQNVTFRCDPISEHNRLYWYRQTLGQGPEFLTYFQNEAQLEKSRLLSDRFSAERPKGSFSTLEIQRTEQGDSAMYLCASSSIRVWTGELFFGEGSRLTVL.

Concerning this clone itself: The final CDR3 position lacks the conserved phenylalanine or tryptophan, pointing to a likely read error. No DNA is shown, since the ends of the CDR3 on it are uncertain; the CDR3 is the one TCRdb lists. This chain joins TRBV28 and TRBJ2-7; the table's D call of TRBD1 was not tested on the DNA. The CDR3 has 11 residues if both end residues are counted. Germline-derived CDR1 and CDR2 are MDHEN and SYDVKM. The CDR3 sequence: CASSLDRVYFA.

The CDR3 sequence: CASIKDRGSNQPQHF. The CDR3 DNA reads TGTGCCAGCATTAAGGACAGGGGGAGTAATCAGCCCCAGCATTTT. The chain combines TRBV2 with TRBJ1-5, with 10 bases fitting TRBD1. CDR1 is SNHLY, CDR2 FYNNEI, per germline. The junction had 7 bases not matched to a gene; V was cut back by 7 bases and J by 4 bases. This CDR3 spans 15 amino acids.

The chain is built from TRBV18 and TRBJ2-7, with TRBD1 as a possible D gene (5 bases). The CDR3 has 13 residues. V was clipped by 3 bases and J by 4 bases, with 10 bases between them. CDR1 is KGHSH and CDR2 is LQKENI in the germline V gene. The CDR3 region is CASSPGRAYEQYF. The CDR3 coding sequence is TGTGCCAGCTCACCGGGCAGGGCTTACGAGCAGTACTTC. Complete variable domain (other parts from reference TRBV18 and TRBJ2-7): NAGVMQNPRHLVRRRGQEARLRCSPMKGHSHVYWYRQLPEEGLKFMVYLQKENIIDESGMPKERFSAEFPKEGPSILRIQQVVRGDSAAYFCASSPGRAYEQYFGPGTRLTVT.

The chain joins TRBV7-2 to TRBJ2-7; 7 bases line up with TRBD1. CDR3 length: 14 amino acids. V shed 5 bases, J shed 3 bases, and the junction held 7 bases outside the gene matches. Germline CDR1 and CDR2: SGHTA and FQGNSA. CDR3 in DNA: TGTGCCAGCAGCCGTTCCGGGACAGTCTACGAGCAGTACTTC. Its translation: CASSRSGTVYEQYF.

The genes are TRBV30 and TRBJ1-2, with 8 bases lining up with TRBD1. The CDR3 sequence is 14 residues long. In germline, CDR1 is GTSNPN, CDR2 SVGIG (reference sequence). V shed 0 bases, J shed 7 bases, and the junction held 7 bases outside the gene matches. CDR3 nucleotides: TGTGCCTGGAGTGTACAAGGGACAGGAGGTGGCTACACCTTC. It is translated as CAWSVQGTGGGYTF. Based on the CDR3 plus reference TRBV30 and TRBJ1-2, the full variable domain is SQTIHQWPATLVQPVGSPLSLECTVEGTSNPNLYWYRQAAGRGLQLLFYSVGIGQISSEVPQNLSASRPQDRQFILSSKKLLLSDSGFYLCAWSVQGTGGGYTFGSGTRLTVV.

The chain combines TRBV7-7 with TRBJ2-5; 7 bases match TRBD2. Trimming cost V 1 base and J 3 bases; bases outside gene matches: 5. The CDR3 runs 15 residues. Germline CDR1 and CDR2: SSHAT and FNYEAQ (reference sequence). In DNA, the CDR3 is TGTGCCAGCAGCTTAGTATCGGGAGGTAAAGAGACCCAGTACTTC. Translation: CASSLVSGGKETQYF.

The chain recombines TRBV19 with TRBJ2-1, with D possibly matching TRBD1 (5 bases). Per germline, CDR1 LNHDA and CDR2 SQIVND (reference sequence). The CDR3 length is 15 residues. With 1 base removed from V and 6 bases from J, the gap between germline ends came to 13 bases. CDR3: CASSIGFQGGNEQFF. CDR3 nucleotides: TGTGCCAGTAGTATAGGTTTTCAGGGTGGCAATGAGCAGTTCTTC.

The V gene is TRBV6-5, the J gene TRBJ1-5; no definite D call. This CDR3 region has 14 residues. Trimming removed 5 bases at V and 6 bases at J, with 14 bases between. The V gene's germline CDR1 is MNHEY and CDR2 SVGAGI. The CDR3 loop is CASSTPGRVQPQHF. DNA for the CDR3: TGTGCCAGCAGTACCCCGGGGAGGGTTCAGCCCCAGCATTTT.

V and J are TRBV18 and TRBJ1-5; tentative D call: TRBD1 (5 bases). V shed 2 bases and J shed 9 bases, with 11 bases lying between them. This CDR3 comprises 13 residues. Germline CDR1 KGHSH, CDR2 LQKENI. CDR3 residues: CASSPDREGPQHF. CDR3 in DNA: TGTGCCAGCTCACCAGACAGAGAAGGGCCCCAGCATTTT.

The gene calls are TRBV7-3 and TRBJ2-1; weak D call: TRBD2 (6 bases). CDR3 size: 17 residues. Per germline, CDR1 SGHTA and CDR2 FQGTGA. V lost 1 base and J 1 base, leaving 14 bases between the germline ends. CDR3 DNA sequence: TGTGCCAGCAGCTTAAGTGGAGGGGAGGATTCCTACAATGAGCAGTTCTTC. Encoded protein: CASSLSGGEDSYNEQFF.

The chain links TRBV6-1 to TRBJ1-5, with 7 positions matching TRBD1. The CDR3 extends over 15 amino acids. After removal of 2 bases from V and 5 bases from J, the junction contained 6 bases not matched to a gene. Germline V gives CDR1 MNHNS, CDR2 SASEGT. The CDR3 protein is CASSETGAGYQPQHF. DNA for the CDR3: TGTGCCAGCAGTGAAACAGGGGCCGGATATCAGCCCCAGCATTTT.

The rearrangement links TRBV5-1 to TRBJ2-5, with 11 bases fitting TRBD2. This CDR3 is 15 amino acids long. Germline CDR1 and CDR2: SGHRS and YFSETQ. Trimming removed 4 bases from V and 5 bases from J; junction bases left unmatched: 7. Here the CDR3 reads CASSPLAGGLETQYF. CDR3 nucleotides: TGCGCCAGCAGCCCTTTAGCGGGAGGGTTGGAGACCCAGTACTTC.

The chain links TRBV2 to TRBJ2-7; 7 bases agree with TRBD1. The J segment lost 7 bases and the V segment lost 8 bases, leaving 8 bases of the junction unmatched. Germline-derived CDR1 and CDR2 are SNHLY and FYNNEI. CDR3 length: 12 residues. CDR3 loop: CASGGQRGEQYF. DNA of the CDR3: TGTGCCAGCGGGGGACAGCGCGGGGAGCAGTACTTC.

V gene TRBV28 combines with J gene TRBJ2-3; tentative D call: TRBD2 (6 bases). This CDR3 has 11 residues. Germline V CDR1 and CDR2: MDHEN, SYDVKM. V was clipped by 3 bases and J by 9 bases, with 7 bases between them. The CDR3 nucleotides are TGTGCCAGCAGTTTCCGGGGGACGCAGTATTTT. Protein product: CASSFRGTQYF.

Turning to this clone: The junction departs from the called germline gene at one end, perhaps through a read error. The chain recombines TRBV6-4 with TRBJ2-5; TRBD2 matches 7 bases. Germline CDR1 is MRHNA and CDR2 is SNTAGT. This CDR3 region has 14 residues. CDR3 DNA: TGCCGCCAGCACGGGGGGAGGGCGAGGGTGACCCAGTACTTC. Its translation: CRQHGGRARVTQYF.

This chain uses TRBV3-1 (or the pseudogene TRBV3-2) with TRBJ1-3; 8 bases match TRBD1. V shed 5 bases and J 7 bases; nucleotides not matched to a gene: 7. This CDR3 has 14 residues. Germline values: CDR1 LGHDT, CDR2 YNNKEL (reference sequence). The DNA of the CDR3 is TGTGCCAGCAGCTTTGGACAGGGCTTTAACACCATATATTTT. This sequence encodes CASSFGQGFNTIYF.

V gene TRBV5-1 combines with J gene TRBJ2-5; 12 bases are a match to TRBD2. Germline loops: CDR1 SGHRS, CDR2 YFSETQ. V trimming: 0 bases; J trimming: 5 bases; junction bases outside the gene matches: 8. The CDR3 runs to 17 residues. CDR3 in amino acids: CASSLAILAGGKETQYF. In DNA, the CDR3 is TGCGCCAGCAGCTTGGCCATACTAGCGGGAGGAAAGGAGACCCAGTACTTC.

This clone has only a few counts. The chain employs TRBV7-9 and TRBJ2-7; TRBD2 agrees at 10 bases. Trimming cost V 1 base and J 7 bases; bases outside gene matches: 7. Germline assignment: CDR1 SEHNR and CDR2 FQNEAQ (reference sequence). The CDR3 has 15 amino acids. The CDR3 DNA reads TGTGCCAGCAGCTTAGGAGCGGGAGGGCCCTTTGAGCAGTACTTC. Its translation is CASSLGAGGPFEQYF.

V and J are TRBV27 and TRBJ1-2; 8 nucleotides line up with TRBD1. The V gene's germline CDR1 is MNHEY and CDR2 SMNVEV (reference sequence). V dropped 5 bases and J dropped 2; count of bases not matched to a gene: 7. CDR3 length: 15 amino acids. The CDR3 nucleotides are TGTGCCAGCAGTCCTGCAGGGGGCGTCAACTATGGCTACACCTTC. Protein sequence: CASSPAGGVNYGYTF.

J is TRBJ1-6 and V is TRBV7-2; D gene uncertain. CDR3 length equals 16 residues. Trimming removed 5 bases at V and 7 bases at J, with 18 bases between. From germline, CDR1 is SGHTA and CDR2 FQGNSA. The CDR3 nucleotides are TGTGCCAGCAGCCCTAACTCTGGACTGGACAATTCACCCCTCCACTTT. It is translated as CASSPNSGLDNSPLHF.

The CDR3 coding sequence is TGCGCCAGCAGCTTGGGGGGAGTGAATGAGCAGTTCTTC. Translated, it gives CASSLGGVNEQFF. This chain connects TRBV5-1 to TRBJ2-1; TRBD2 is a possible D gene (5 bases). This CDR3 region has 13 residues. The germline V gene has CDR1 SGHRS and CDR2 YFSETQ. Trimming removed 0 bases from V and 7 bases from J, with 8 bases in between.

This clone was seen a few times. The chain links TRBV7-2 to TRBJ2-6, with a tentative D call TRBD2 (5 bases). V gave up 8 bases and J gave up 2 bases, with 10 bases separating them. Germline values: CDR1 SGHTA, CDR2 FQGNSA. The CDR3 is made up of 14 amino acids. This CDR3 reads CASLGEPGANVLTF. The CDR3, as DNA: TGTGCCAGCTTGGGAGAGCCTGGGGCCAACGTCCTGACTTTC.

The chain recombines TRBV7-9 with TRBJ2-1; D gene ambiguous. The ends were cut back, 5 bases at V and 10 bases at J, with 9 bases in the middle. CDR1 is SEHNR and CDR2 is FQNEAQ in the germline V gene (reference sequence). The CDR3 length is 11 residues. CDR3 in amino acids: CASSRQREQFF. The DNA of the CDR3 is TGTGCCAGCAGCCGCCAACGGGAGCAGTTCTTC.

The CDR3 DNA sequence: TGTGCCAGCAGCTCAGGAACTAGCGGAGAGTACGAGCAGTACTTC. It yields the protein CASSSGTSGEYEQYF. The chain links TRBV13 to TRBJ2-7, with 8 bases fitting TRBD2. Trimming took 4 bases from V and 4 from J; bases not matched to a gene: 9. The CDR3 runs to 15 residues. Germline CDR1 reads PRHDT; CDR2 reads FYEKMQ (reference sequence).

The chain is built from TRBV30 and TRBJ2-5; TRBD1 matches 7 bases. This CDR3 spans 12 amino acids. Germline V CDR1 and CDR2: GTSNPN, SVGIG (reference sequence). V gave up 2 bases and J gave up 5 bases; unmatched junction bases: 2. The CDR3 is CAWSRGRETQYF. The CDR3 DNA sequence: TGTGCCTGGAGTAGGGGGCGGGAGACCCAGTACTTC. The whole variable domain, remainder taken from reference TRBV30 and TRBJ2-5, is SQTIHQWPATLVQPVGSPLSLECTVEGTSNPNLYWYRQAAGRGLQLLFYSVGIGQISSEVPQNLSASRPQDRQFILSSKKLLLSDSGFYLCAWSRGRETQYFGPGTRLLVL.

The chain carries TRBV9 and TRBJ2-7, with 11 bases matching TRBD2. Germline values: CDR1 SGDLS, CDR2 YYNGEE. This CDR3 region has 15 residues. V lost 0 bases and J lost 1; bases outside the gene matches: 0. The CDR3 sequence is CASSVGLAGSYEQYF. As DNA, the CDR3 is TGTGCCAGCAGCGTAGGACTAGCGGGGTCCTACGAGCAGTACTTC.